These 9 T cell receptor beta chains came from one sample sequenced in a study of post-analysis software for immune sequencing data. Study outcomes and limitations: Patients had higher frequencies than controls of five or six TRBV segments, including TRBV5-6, TRBV5-1 and TRBV20-1.

Unique molecular identifiers were present in the TCR beta cDNA libraries. MiXCR, applied by TCRdb to the PCR reads, yields one record per CDR3 protein. The repertoire consists of approximately 660,000 distinct CDR3 sequences, with more than 50% occurring once and the leading ten covering 11%. No antigens are known for them. Sequenced material: blood. These receptors originate from a girl aged 2 to 9 with multiple sclerosis.

This chain joins TRBV14 and TRBJ2-1; the match to TRBD2 covers 12 bases. The germline gives CDR1 SGHDN, CDR2 FVKESK. This CDR3 contains 17 residues. The ends lost 5 bases at V and 4 bases at J; junction bases unmatched: 9. CDR3 sequence (DNA): TGTGCCAGCAGCGACCGACTAGCGGGAGAAGGGTACAATGAGCAGTTCTTC. Residues: CASSDRLAGEGYNEQFF.

This clonotype occurred a few times. The chain joins TRBV12-3 or TRBV12-4 to TRBJ1-5; D is unresolved. Trimming stripped 2 bases from V and 1 base from J, with 9 bases between. The CDR3 loop spans 15 amino acids. CDR3 protein: CASSLSGSSNQPQHF. In DNA form, the CDR3 reads TGTGCCAGCAGTTTATCCGGGAGCAGCAATCAGCCCCAGCATTTT.

This clonotype was observed a handful of times. The chain links TRBV7-8 to TRBJ2-1; D may be TRBD2 (5 bases). The CDR3 runs to 17 residues. Germline V lookup: CDR1 SGHVS, CDR2 FQNEAQ. Trimming cost V 0 bases and J 0 bases, with 12 bases left between them. The CDR3 protein is CASSLAAGTSSYNEQFF. The CDR3 DNA sequence: TGTGCCAGCAGCTTAGCGGCGGGTACGAGCTCCTACAATGAGCAGTTCTTC.

Many counts were recorded for this clonotype. J is TRBJ2-7 and V is TRBV20-1, with D uncertain. Germline lookup yields CDR1 DFQATT and CDR2 SNEGSKA (reference sequence). The CDR3 has 12 residues. Trimming pared 4 bases from V and 4 bases from J, leaving 11 bases between. The CDR3 DNA reads as TGCAGTGCTATAAGTGGGCTATACGAGCAGTACTTC. Amino acid sequence: CSAISGLYEQYF.

The CDR3 is CSVGPRGRQDSNQPQHF. As DNA, the CDR3 is TGCAGCGTTGGGCCCCGTGGAAGACAGGATAGCAATCAGCCCCAGCATTTT. This chain uses TRBV29-1 with TRBJ1-5; D is perhaps TRBD1 (6 bases). Germline V gene lookup returns CDR1 SQVTM and CDR2 ANQGSEA. The CDR3 extends over 17 amino acids. Deletions cut 4 bases from V and 0 bases from J, with 19 bases between.

This chain uses TRBV7-3 with TRBJ2-3; D unresolved. The CDR3 runs to 14 residues. The germline V and J ends were trimmed by 5 bases and 4 bases, with 13 bases remaining between them. Germline V gives CDR1 SGHTA, CDR2 FQGTGA. CDR3: CASSQRLGPDTQYF. The CDR3 DNA sequence: TGTGCCAGCAGCCAGCGTCTAGGCCCAGATACGCAGTATTTT.

V gene TRBV6-1 combines with J gene TRBJ2-5; 8 bases agree with TRBD2. Germline values: CDR1 MNHNS, CDR2 SASEGT. This CDR3 is built from 13 residues. V was pared by 4 bases and J by 11 bases, with 9 bases of the junction left unmatched. The CDR3 here is CASSAPGTREQYF. The CDR3 DNA follows: TGTGCCAGCAGTGCACCCGGGACTAGGGAGCAGTACTTC.

V usage is TRBV18 and J usage is TRBJ2-1; D is unresolved. Trimming stripped 3 bases from V and 0 bases from J, with 12 bases between. The germline V gene has CDR1 KGHSH and CDR2 LQKENI. The CDR3 consists of 16 residues. Here the CDR3 reads CASSPRGDLSYNEQFF. The CDR3 coding sequence is TGTGCCAGCTCACCGAGAGGAGACCTCTCCTACAATGAGCAGTTCTTC.

V gene TRBV20-1 combines with J gene TRBJ2-7, with D maybe TRBD1 (6 bases). V was trimmed by 0 bases and J by 3 bases, leaving 15 bases between them. This CDR3 has 15 amino acids. Germline CDR1 DFQATT, CDR2 SNEGSKA (reference sequence). The CDR3 DNA is TGCAGTGCTAGAGATTTCGGGACATTGAACTACGAGCAGTACTTC. Protein product: CSARDFGTLNYEQYF.